This TCR beta chain was observed in a study of cytomegalovirus exposure and HLA in healthy donors. About the research overall: A later analysis reported the 100 to 150 validation repertoires used the same platform as the roughly 700 first-cohort repertoires. Findings and caveats of the study: Among TCR beta chains, those listed as cytomegalovirus-associated numbered some 170. In the 120 or so validation repertoires, approximately 94% of cluster scores exceeded 0, per a later analysis. Diagnosis of cytomegalovirus status made by the classifier reportedly showed high specificity and sensitivity.

This CDR3 region has 14 residues. J lost 4 bases, V lost 5 bases, and 4 bases had no gene match. Germline V gives CDR1 SGHTA, CDR2 FQGTGA. Produced via immunoSEQ multiplex PCR; TCRdb's table is partial and in-frame only. The data hold about 150,000 clones, with approximately 86% observed a single time. With regard to this clone: The antigen remains unidentified.

The J gene is TRBJ2-2, the V gene TRBV7-3; 7 nucleotides line up with TRBD2. This TCR derives from a man younger than 35 in good health and CMV-seropositive. The material sequenced was PBMCs. CDR3 coding DNA: TGTGCCAGCAGCCCGGCGGGGGTCACCGGGGAGCTGTTTTTT. Amino acids: CASSPAGVTGELFF.